Following are 4 T cell receptor beta chains from one sample sequenced in a study of blood T cell repertoires in COVID-19 (dated by TCRdb to 2019 to 2021). The library was generated by the immunoSEQ multiplex PCR assay. Drawn from immuneACCESS, this table holds only the in-frame rearrangements with V and J called that TCRdb kept. Clones are partly lost; checked studies trace under half to an unresolved V gene and leave the rest unexplained. The sample profile shows roughly 280,000 clones; roughly 86% of them were found once. The ten biggest clones cover roughly 8% of the sample. Sequencing was done on a sample of peripheral blood. All receptors derive from a man in his forties with active or convalescent COVID-19.

This chain's CDR3 is CASSYSTGGGNTIYF. The CDR3 region has the DNA TGTGCCAGCAGTTACTCGACAGGGGGCGGAAACACCATATATTTT. This sequence joins TRBV6-5 and TRBJ1-3; 10 bases are a match to TRBD1. CDR3 length equals 15 residues. V lost 0 bases to trimming and J lost 4 bases; unmatched junction nucleotides: 0. The V gene's germline CDR1 is MNHEY and CDR2 SVGAGI.

The V and J genes are TRBV18 and TRBJ1-5; 7 nucleotides line up with TRBD1. The CDR3 has 13 residues. The V gene end was trimmed by 2 bases and the J gene end by 6 bases; junction bases not matched to a gene: 1. Germline V CDR1 and CDR2: KGHSH, LQKENI. CDR3 residues: CASSPRDSQPQHF. The DNA for the CDR3 is TGTGCCAGCTCACCAAGGGACAGTCAGCCCCAGCATTTT.

The J gene is TRBJ2-4, the V gene TRBV12-1; the table's TRBD1 call for D was not verified on the DNA. TRBV12-1 is an annotated pseudogene. The CDR3 contains 18 residues. CDR3 residues: CASSVRHRGRSAKNIQYF. The DNA of the CDR3 is TGTGCCAGCAGCGTAAGGCACAGGGGGCGATCAGCCAAAAACATTCAGTACTTC.

The chain is built from TRBV9 and TRBJ1-3, with D maybe TRBD1 (5 bases). This CDR3 is built from 14 residues. V was trimmed by 5 bases and J by 0 bases, leaving 9 bases between them. Germline V CDR1 and CDR2: SGDLS, YYNGEE. CDR3 coding DNA: TGTGCCAGCAGTGGCGGGACCTCTGGAAACACCATATATTTT. The encoded protein is CASSGGTSGNTIYF.